The sequence of this T cell receptor (beta chain) was determined in a study of T-cell memory formation after mild COVID-19. Study conclusions and caveats: The study found contracting CD4+ clones mainly in CM and EM and contracting CD8+ clones in EMRA. Day 15 to 85 contractors were CD4/CD8 balanced; later expanders leaned CD4+.

TCRdb recomputed calls from the 5' RACE reads with MiXCR, one row per CDR3 protein. This table holds 100,000 to 150,000 distinct CDR3 sequences, around 15% found once. Germline CDR1 is LGHNA and CDR2 is YSLEER. The CDR3 is 16 amino acids. Trimming took 3 bases from V and 4 from J; bases not matched to a gene: 10. This clonotype occurred a few times. Antigen: not known. The sequencing input was PBMCs or a T cell subset sorted from them (not recorded which). The chain links TRBV4-3 to TRBJ2-5, with TRBD2 identical over 8 bases. This clonotype originated in a man aged 18 to 29 who had mild COVID-19 (a few samples of this study predate the infection). Cell type and time point are not known. CDR3 bases: TGCGCCAGCAGCCAGTCCTTAGCGGGGCGGGGAGAGACCCAGTACTTC. Translating gives CASSQSLAGRGETQYF.